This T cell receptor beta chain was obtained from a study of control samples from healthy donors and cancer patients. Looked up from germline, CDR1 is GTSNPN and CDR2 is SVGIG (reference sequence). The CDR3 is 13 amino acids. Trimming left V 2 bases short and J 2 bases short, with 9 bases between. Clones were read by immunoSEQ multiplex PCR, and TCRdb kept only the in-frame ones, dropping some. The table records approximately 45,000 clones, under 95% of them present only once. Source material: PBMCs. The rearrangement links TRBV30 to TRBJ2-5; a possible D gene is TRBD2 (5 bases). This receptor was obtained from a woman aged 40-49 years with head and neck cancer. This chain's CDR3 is CAWSTRRQETQYF. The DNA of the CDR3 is TGTGCCTGGAGTACGCGGAGGCAAGAGACCCAGTACTTC.